Listed below are T cell receptor beta chains from one sample, sequenced in a study of PD-L1 blockade in urothelial cancer. Assay: immunoSEQ multiplex PCR; the TCRdb copy retains only in-frame clones and omits some. Of around 130,000 clones listed, 65% to 85% are singletons. This material consisted of PBMCs, taken around atezolizumab (anti-PD-L1) treatment. These receptors were collected from a man aged 50 to 59 with urothelial cancer. Both conserved end residues are part of each CDR3. Each record gives: clone size, J gene, V gene, D gene, CDR3 protein, CDR3 DNA. A D gene is named only where the DNA matches it firmly. Some rows have no size entry. The others give once, few or many, or a class for an expanded clone.

clone size: .; J gene: TRBJ1-6; V gene: TRBV9; D gene: .; CDR3 protein: CASSPRGDPYNSPLHF; CDR3 DNA: TGTGCCAGCAGCCCCCGGGGAGATCCTTATAATTCACCCCTCCACTTT
clone size: .; J gene: TRBJ1-2; V gene: TRBV5-4; D gene: .; CDR3 protein: CASSLIRGEVYGYTF; CDR3 DNA: TGTGCCAGCAGCTTGATCAGGGGAGAGGTCTATGGCTACACCTTC
clone size: .; J gene: TRBJ1-1; V gene: TRBV7-8; D gene: TRBD1; CDR3 protein: CASSPWTGGFDSEAFF; CDR3 DNA: TGTGCCAGCAGCCCATGGACAGGGGGCTTTGACTCTGAAGCTTTCTTT
clone size: .; J gene: TRBJ1-5; V gene: TRBV6-5; D gene: .; CDR3 protein: CASRNRESNQPQHF; CDR3 DNA: TGTGCCAGCAGGAACAGGGAAAGCAATCAGCCCCAGCATTTT
clone size: .; J gene: TRBJ2-5; V gene: TRBV5-1; D gene: .; CDR3 protein: CASYHPGRETQYF; CDR3 DNA: TGCGCCAGCTATCATCCGGGAAGGGAGACCCAGTACTTC
clone size: .; J gene: TRBJ2-1; V gene: TRBV6-5; D gene: TRBD2; CDR3 protein: CASRTLSGSRNEQFF; CDR3 DNA: TGTGCCAGCAGAACCCTTAGCGGGAGTCGGAATGAGCAGTTCTTC
clone size: .; J gene: TRBJ2-1; V gene: TRBV10-2; D gene: TRBD2; CDR3 protein: CASSESKLAGVEQFF; CDR3 DNA: TGCGCCAGCAGTGAGTCGAAACTAGCGGGAGTTGAGCAGTTCTTC
clone size: .; J gene: TRBJ1-1; V gene: TRBV7-2; D gene: TRBD1; CDR3 protein: CASSLGQGAFEAFF; CDR3 DNA: TGTGCCAGCAGCTTAGGACAGGGGGCATTTGAAGCTTTCTTT
clone size: .; J gene: TRBJ1-5; V gene: TRBV25-1; D gene: TRBD1; CDR3 protein: CASTDREEAQHF; CDR3 DNA: TGTGCCAGCACCGACAGGGAAGAAGCCCAGCATTTT
clone size: .; J gene: TRBJ2-1; V gene: TRBV14; D gene: TRBD2; CDR3 protein: CASSRGEGTRISYNEQFF; CDR3 DNA: TGTGCCAGCAGCCGGGGGGAGGGTACAAGGATCTCCTACAATGAGCAGTTCTTC
clone size: .; J gene: TRBJ1-1; V gene: TRBV28; D gene: .; CDR3 protein: CASRSGAFAQGTEAFF; CDR3 DNA: TGTGCCAGCAGAAGCGGGGCGTTTGCCCAGGGCACTGAAGCTTTCTTT
clone size: .; J gene: TRBJ2-3; V gene: TRBV6-6; D gene: .; CDR3 protein: CASVGGRGGDTQYF; CDR3 DNA: TGTGCCAGCGTGGGGGGGAGAGGGGGAGATACGCAGTATTTT
clone size: .; J gene: TRBJ2-6; V gene: TRBV7-3; D gene: TRBD1; CDR3 protein: CASSSQIRTGGNSGANVLTF; CDR3 DNA: TGTGCCAGCAGCTCTCAAATAAGGACAGGGGGGAACTCTGGGGCCAACGTCCTGACTTTC
clone size: .; J gene: TRBJ2-7; V gene: TRBV19; D gene: TRBD1; CDR3 protein: CASSPGTGRTYEQYF; CDR3 DNA: TGTGCCAGTAGTCCCGGGACAGGGCGAACCTACGAGCAGTACTTC
clone size: once; J gene: TRBJ2-7; V gene: TRBV9; D gene: .; CDR3 protein: CASSVGTHSYEQYF; CDR3 DNA: TGTGCCAGCAGCGTCGGGACTCACTCCTACGAGCAGTACTTC
clone size: .; J gene: TRBJ2-4; V gene: TRBV6-1; D gene: .; CDR3 protein: CASSVASGKNIQYF; CDR3 DNA: TGTGCCAGCAGCGTAGCGAGTGGCAAAAACATTCAGTACTTC
clone size: few; J gene: TRBJ1-2; V gene: TRBV5-1; D gene: TRBD1; CDR3 protein: CASSQGTGVHGYTF; CDR3 DNA: TGCGCCAGCAGCCAGGGGACAGGGGTGCATGGCTACACCTTC
clone size: .; J gene: TRBJ1-5; V gene: TRBV28; D gene: .; CDR3 protein: CASRTPQGQPQHF; CDR3 DNA: TGTGCCAGCAGGACTCCACAGGGTCAGCCCCAGCATTTT
clone size: once; J gene: TRBJ2-7; V gene: TRBV7-2; D gene: TRBD1; CDR3 protein: CASSGRDSNYEQYF; CDR3 DNA: TGTGCCAGCAGCGGTCGGGACAGTAACTACGAGCAGTACTTC
clone size: .; J gene: TRBJ2-1; V gene: TRBV7-3; D gene: TRBD2; CDR3 protein: CASSLTSGHNEQFF; CDR3 DNA: TGTGCCAGCAGCTTGACTAGCGGTCACAATGAGCAGTTCTTC
clone size: once; J gene: TRBJ1-1; V gene: TRBV12-5; D gene: TRBD1; CDR3 protein: CASGSADRGRTEAFF; CDR3 DNA: TGTGCTAGTGGTTCAGCGGACAGGGGAAGGACTGAAGCTTTCTTT
clone size: once; J gene: TRBJ2-4; V gene: TRBV9; D gene: .; CDR3 protein: CASSSLGNIQYF; CDR3 DNA: TGTGCCAGCAGCTCCCTCGGAAACATTCAGTACTTC
clone size: .; J gene: TRBJ2-7; V gene: TRBV30; D gene: TRBD1; CDR3 protein: CAWGRDRASEQYF; CDR3 DNA: TGTGCCTGGGGCCGGGACAGGGCGTCCGAGCAGTACTTC
clone size: once; J gene: TRBJ2-7; V gene: TRBV10-1; D gene: TRBD2; CDR3 protein: CASSESTSGLQNF; CDR3 DNA: TGCGCCAGCAGTGAGTCGACTAGCGGCCTACAAAACTTC
clone size: .; J gene: TRBJ1-6; V gene: TRBV27; D gene: .; CDR3 protein: CASRLFRGTRSPLHF; CDR3 DNA: TGTGCCAGCAGGCTTTTCAGGGGAACGCGCTCACCCCTCCACTTT
clone size: .; J gene: TRBJ2-1; V gene: TRBV7-6; D gene: .; CDR3 protein: CASSFSGVTYNEQFF; CDR3 DNA: TGTGCCAGCAGCTTTAGCGGAGTCACCTACAATGAGCAGTTCTTC
clone size: .; J gene: TRBJ2-3; V gene: TRBV7-2; D gene: TRBD2; CDR3 protein: CASSPGTSGTVDTQYF; CDR3 DNA: TGTGCCAGCAGCCCTGGGACTAGCGGGACAGTGGATACGCAGTATTTT
clone size: .; J gene: TRBJ1-5; V gene: TRBV30; D gene: TRBD1; CDR3 protein: CAWSRQGGKPQHF; CDR3 DNA: TGTGCCTGGAGTCGACAGGGCGGCAAGCCCCAGCATTTT
clone size: once; J gene: TRBJ2-1; V gene: TRBV27; D gene: .; CDR3 protein: CASSHNIALSNEQFF; CDR3 DNA: TGTGCCAGCAGTCATAATATAGCGCTTTCAAATGAGCAGTTCTTC
clone size: .; J gene: TRBJ2-1; V gene: TRBV5-1; D gene: .; CDR3 protein: CASSLMSAGSYNEQFF; CDR3 DNA: TGCGCCAGCAGCTTGATGTCGGCTGGGAGTTACAATGAGCAGTTCTTC
clone size: .; J gene: TRBJ2-1; V gene: TRBV6-1; D gene: .; CDR3 protein: CASRYREGLNEQFF; CDR3 DNA: TGTGCCAGCAGGTACAGGGAAGGATTGAATGAGCAGTTCTTC
clone size: .; J gene: TRBJ2-1; V gene: TRBV20-1; D gene: .; CDR3 protein: CSASQAREQFF; CDR3 DNA: TGCAGTGCTAGCCAAGCTAGGGAGCAGTTCTTC
clone size: .; J gene: TRBJ1-1; V gene: TRBV23-1; D gene: TRBD1; CDR3 protein: CASSPRTGLSPEAFF; CDR3 DNA: TGCGCCAGCAGTCCGAGGACAGGGCTTTCCCCTGAAGCTTTCTTT